This TCR beta chain was captured in a study of beta chain features in type 1 diabetes. In regard to this clone: What it binds is unknown.

Of the isolated RNA, all was reverse transcribed, and so the sequenced material was expressed TCRB transcripts. Some clones are missing from TCRdb's copy, which holds only in-frame ones; the method was immunoSEQ multiplex PCR. Here the sample spans approximately 600,000 clones, around 12% being singletons. Points from the study as a whole: More deletions and fewer insertions at VDJ junctions were seen in type 1 diabetes patients. All four CD4+ subsets from Type 1 diabetes patients carried moderately but significantly shorter TCRB CDR3s.

The sample comprised naive CD4+ T cells from blood. The clonotype was recovered from a man aged 25-45 years with type 1 diabetes.

The DNA for the CDR3 is TGTGCCAGCAGTGCGACTAGCGGGGGGGCAACCTACAATGAGCAGTTCTTC. Translated: CASSATSGGATYNEQFF. J is TRBJ2-1 and V is TRBV6-1; the match to TRBD2 covers 14 bases. CDR1 is MNHNS, CDR2 SASEGT, per germline. CDR3 length equals 17 residues. V was pared by 4 bases and J by 2 bases, with 4 bases of the junction left unmatched.